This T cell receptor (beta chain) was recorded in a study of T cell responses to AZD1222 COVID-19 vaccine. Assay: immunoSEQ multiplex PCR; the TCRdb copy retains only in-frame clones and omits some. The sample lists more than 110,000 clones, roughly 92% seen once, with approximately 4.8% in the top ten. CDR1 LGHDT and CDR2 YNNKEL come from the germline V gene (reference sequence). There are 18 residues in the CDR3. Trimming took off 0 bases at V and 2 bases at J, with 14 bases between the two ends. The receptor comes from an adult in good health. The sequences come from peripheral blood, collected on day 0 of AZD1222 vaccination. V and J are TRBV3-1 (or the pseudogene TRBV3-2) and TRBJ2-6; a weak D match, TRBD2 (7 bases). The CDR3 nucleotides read TGTGCCAGCAGCCAAGATTTCGGGGGGCTTGCTGGGGCCAACGTCCTGACTTTC. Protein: CASSQDFGGLAGANVLTF.